This entry lists 2 T cell receptor beta chains sequenced from one sample in a study of CD8 T cells in Susac syndrome. With random hexamers, roughly 0.45 to 1 ug RNA was reverse transcribed. One entry per CDR3 protein results from TCRdb running MiXCR on the immunoSEQ multiplex PCR reads. The sample carries some 63,000 distinct CDR3 sequences, over 85% recorded once. Sequencing was carried out using CD8+ T cells from PBMCs. These receptors were obtained from a human donor with multiple sclerosis.

The gene calls are TRBV29-1 and TRBJ2-5; D ambiguous. The CDR3 runs 10 residues. Germline V gene sequence: CDR1 SQVTM, CDR2 ANQGSEA. Trimming left V 3 bases short and J 4 bases short, with 3 bases between. The CDR3 region is CSVDRETQYF. CDR3 in DNA: TGCAGCGTTGACAGAGAGACCCAGTACTTC. The full variable domain, in which reference TRBV29-1 and TRBJ2-5 provide the parts outside the CDR3, is SAVISQKPSRDICQRGTSLTIQCQVDSQVTMMFWYRQQPGQSLTLIATANQGSEATYESGFVIDKFPISRPNLTFSTLTVSNMSPEDSSIYLCSVDRETQYFGPGTRLLVL.

The gene calls are TRBV6-5 and TRBJ1-1; D gene unclear. Between the trimmed V and J ends, which lost 6 bases and 11 bases, there was a span of 16 bases. CDR1 is MNHEY, CDR2 SVGAGI, per germline. The CDR3 consists of 12 residues. CDR3 sequence reads: CASSPSTEGAFF. The CDR3 DNA sequence: TGTGCCAGCAGCCCAAGTACGGAAGGGGCTTTCTTT.